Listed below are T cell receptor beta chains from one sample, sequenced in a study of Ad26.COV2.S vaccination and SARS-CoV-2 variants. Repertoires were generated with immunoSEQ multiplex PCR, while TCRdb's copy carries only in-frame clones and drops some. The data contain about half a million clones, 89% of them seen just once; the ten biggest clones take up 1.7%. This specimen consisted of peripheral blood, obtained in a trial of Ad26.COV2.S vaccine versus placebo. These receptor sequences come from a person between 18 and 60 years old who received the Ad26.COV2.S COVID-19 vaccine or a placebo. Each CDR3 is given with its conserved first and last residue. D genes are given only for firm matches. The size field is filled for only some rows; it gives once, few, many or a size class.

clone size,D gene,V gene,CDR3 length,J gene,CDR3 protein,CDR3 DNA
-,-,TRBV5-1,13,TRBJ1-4,CASSGGSNEKLFF,TGCGCCAGCAGCGGGGGGTCTAATGAAAAACTGTTTTTT
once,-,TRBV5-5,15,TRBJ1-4,CASSLAWGGYEKLFF,TGTGCCAGCAGCTTGGCCTGGGGAGGATATGAAAAACTGTTTTTT
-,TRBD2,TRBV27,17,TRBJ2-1,CASSRTIAGVGTNEQFF,TGTGCCAGCAGTCGAACAATAGCGGGAGTAGGGACCAATGAGCAGTTCTTC
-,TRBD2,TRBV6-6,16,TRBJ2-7,CASSYSGLAGAIEQYF,TGTGCCAGCAGTTACTCGGGTCTAGCGGGAGCGATCGAGCAGTACTTC
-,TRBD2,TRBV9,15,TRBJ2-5,CASSVVTSGRETQYF,TGTGCCAGCAGCGTAGTAACTAGCGGGAGAGAGACCCAGTACTTC
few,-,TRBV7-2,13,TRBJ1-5,CASSARQGQPQHF,TGTGCCAGCAGCGCCCGCCAGGGTCAGCCCCAGCATTTT
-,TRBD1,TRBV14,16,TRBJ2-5,CASSPLGQALQETQYF,TGTGCCAGCAGCCCTTTGGGACAGGCCCTCCAAGAGACCCAGTACTTC
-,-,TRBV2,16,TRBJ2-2,CASSAGLSRDTGELFF,TGTGCCAGCAGTGCGGGACTCTCGAGAGACACCGGGGAGCTGTTTTTT
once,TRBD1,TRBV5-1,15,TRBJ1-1,CASSPGQGVNTEAFF,TGCGCCAGCAGCCCCGGACAGGGGGTGAACACTGAAGCTTTCTTT
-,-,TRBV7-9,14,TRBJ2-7,CASSLMDLVGEQYF,TGTGCCAGCAGCTTAATGGACCTAGTGGGCGAGCAGTACTTC
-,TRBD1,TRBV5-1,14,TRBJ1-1,CASSLGDRGTEAFF,TGCGCCAGCAGCTTGGGGGACAGGGGAACTGAAGCTTTCTTT
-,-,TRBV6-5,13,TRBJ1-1,CASSRIQSLEAFF,TGTGCCAGCAGCAGAATACAGTCCCTTGAAGCTTTCTTT
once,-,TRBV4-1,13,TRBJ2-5,CASSQGTVETQYF,TGCGCCAGCAGCCAAGGGACAGTAGAGACCCAGTACTTC
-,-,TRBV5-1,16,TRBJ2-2,CASSLTGTLNTGELFF,TGCGCCAGCAGCTTAACCGGGACACTTAACACCGGGGAGCTGTTTTTT
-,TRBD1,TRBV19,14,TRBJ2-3,CASRTTGGADTQYF,TGTGCCAGTAGGACTACAGGGGGCGCAGATACGCAGTATTTT
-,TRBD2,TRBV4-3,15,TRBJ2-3,CASSTLAGNTDTQYF,TGCGCCAGCAGCACACTAGCGGGGAACACAGATACGCAGTATTTT
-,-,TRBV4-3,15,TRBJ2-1,CASSQDRGGYNEQFF,TGCGCCAGCAGCCAAGACAGGGGAGGATACAATGAGCAGTTCTTC
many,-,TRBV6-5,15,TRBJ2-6,CASSPRDSGANVLTF,TGTGCCAGCAGTCCTCGGGACTCTGGGGCCAACGTCCTGACTTTC
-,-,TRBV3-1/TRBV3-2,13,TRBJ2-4,CASSQEGGGTVVF,TGTGCCAGCAGCCAAGAAGGTGGCGGGACGGTTGTTTTC
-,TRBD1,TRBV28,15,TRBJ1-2,CASSLVGTGNYGYTF,TGTGCCAGCAGTTTAGTCGGGACAGGGAACTATGGCTACACCTTC
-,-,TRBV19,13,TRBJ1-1,CASALTVNTEAFF,TGTGCCAGTGCCTTGACTGTGAACACTGAAGCTTTCTTT
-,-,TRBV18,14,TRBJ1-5,CASSPGYENQPQHF,TGTGCCAGCTCACCAGGGTATGAGAATCAGCCCCAGCATTTT
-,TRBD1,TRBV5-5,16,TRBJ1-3,CASSLEKGASGNTIYF,TGTGCCAGCAGCTTGGAAAAGGGGGCTTCGGGAAACACCATATATTTT
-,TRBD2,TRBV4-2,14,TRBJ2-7,CASSQGGTIYEQYF,TGTGCCAGCAGCCAGGGGGGGACTATCTACGAGCAGTACTTC
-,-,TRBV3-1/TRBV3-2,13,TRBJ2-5,CASTRSTEETQYF,TGTGCCAGCACTAGGAGTACTGAAGAGACCCAGTACTTC
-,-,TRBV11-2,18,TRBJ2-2,CASSERLGGPANTGELFF,TGTGCCAGCAGCGAACGTCTGGGGGGACCCGCGAACACCGGGGAGCTGTTTTTT
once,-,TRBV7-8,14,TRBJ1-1,CASSLGARDTEAFF,TGTGCCAGCAGCTTAGGGGCGAGGGACACTGAAGCTTTCTTT
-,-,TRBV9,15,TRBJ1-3,CASSEGPNSGNTIYF,TGTGCCAGCAGCGAGGGGCCCAACTCTGGAAACACCATATATTTT
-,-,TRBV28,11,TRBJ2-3,CASSYRDTQYF,TGTGCCAGCAGTTATCGAGATACGCAGTATTTT
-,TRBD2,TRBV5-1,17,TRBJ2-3,CASSSGLAGSSTDTQYF,TGCGCCAGCAGCTCGGGACTAGCGGGGTCTAGCACAGATACGCAGTATTTT
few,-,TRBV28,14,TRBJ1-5,CASSFGQGRQPQHF,TGTGCCAGCAGTTTTGGGCAGGGAAGGCAGCCCCAGCATTTT
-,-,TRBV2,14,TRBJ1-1,CASTVGRTNTEAFF,TGTGCCAGCACCGTGGGGCGGACCAACACTGAAGCTTTCTTT
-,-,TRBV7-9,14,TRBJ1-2,CASSSQGNYYGYTF,TGTGCCAGCAGCTCCCAGGGGAATTACTATGGCTACACCTTC
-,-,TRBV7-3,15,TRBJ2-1,CASSPSVSSYNEQFF,TGTGCCAGCAGCCCTAGCGTTAGCTCCTACAATGAGCAGTTCTTC
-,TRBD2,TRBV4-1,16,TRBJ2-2,CASRVLAGVGTGELFF,TGCGCCAGCAGGGTCCTAGCGGGAGTAGGCACCGGGGAGCTGTTTTTT
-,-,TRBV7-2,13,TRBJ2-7,CASSQTTGYEQYF,TGTGCCAGCAGCCAAACTACAGGGTACGAGCAGTACTTC
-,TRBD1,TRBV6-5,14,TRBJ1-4,CASRPGGVNEKLFF,TGTGCCAGCAGGCCAGGGGGCGTTAATGAAAAACTGTTTTTT
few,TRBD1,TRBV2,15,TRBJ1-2,CASSEQGQAYYGYTF,TGTGCCAGCAGTGAACAGGGACAGGCATACTATGGCTACACCTTC
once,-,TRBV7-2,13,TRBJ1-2,CASSTGTNYGYTF,TGTGCCAGCAGCACCGGGACGAACTATGGCTACACCTTC
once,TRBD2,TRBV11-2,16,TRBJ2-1,CASSLEVAGGLNEQFF,TGTGCCAGCAGCTTAGAGGTAGCGGGAGGTCTCAATGAGCAGTTCTTC
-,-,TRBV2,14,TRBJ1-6,CASSEGRDNSPLHF,TGTGCCAGCAGTGAGGGTAGGGATAATTCACCCCTCCACTTT
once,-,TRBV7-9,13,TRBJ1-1,CASSPLRNTEAFF,TGTGCCAGCAGCCCACTTCGGAACACTGAAGCTTTCTTT
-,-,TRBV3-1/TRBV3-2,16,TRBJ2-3,CASSQVGGPSTDTQYF,TGTGCCAGCAGCCAAGTCGGGGGACCTAGCACAGATACGCAGTATTTT
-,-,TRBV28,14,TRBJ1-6,CASYKGGVVSPLHF,TGTGCCAGCTACAAAGGTGGGGTTGTATCGCCCCTCCACTTT
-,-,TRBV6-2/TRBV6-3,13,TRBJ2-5,CASSRPGVKTQYF,TGTGCCAGCAGTCGACCGGGGGTGAAGACCCAGTACTTC
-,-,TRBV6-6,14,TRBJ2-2,CASVKRVNTGELFF,TGTGCCAGCGTAAAAAGGGTAAACACCGGGGAGCTGTTTTTT
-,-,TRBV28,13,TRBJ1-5,CASSLFINQPQHF,TGTGCCAGCAGTTTATTTATTAATCAGCCCCAGCATTTT
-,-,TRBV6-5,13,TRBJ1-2,CASNQYRYGGYTF,TGTGCCAGTAACCAATACAGATACGGCGGCTACACCTTC
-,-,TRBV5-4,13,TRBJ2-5,CASRSGVEETQYF,TGTGCCAGCAGATCGGGAGTGGAAGAGACCCAGTACTTC
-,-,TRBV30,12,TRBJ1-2,CAWSVRGYGYTF,TGTGCCTGGAGTGTACGGGGTTATGGCTACACCTTC
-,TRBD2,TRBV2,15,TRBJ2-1,CASSERGLAGAEQFF,TGTGCCAGCAGTGAAAGGGGACTAGCGGGGGCTGAGCAGTTCTTC
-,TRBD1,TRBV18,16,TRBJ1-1,CASSLGTAQQNTEAFF,TGTGCCAGCTCACTCGGGACAGCCCAACAGAACACTGAAGCTTTCTTT
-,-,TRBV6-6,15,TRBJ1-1,CASIESMQGWTEAFF,TGTGCCAGCATCGAGTCAATGCAGGGATGGACTGAAGCTTTCTTT
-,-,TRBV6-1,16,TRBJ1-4,CASSDYSRQANEKLFF,TGTGCCAGCAGTGATTACTCCCGTCAGGCTAATGAAAAACTGTTTTTT
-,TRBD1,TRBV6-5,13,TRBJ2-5,CASSQTGMQTQYF,TGTGCCAGCAGTCAGACAGGGATGCAGACCCAGTACTTC